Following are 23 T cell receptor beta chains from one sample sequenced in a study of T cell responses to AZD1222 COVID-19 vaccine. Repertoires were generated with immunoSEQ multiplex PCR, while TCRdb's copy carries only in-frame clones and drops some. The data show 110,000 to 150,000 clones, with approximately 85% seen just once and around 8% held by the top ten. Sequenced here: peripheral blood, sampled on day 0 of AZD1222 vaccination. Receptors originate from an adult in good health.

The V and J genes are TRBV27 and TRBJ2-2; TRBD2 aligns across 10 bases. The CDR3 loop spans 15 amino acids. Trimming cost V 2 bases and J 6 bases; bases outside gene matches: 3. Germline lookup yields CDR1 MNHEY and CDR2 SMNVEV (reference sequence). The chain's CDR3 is CASSLLAGVSGELFF. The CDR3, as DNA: TGTGCCAGCAGTTTACTAGCGGGAGTGTCCGGGGAGCTGTTTTTT.

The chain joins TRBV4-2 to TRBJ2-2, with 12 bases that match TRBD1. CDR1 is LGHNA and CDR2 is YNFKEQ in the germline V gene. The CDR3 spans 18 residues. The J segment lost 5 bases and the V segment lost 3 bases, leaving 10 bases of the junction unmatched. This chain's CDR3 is CASSHDPGTGGGTGELFF. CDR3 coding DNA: TGTGCCAGCAGCCACGATCCTGGGACAGGGGGCGGGACCGGGGAGCTGTTTTTT.

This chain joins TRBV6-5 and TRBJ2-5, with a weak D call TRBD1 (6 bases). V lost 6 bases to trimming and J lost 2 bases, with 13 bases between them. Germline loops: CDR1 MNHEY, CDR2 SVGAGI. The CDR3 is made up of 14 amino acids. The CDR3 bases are TGTGCCAGCAGGATGACAGGTTTACAAGAGACCCAGTACTTC. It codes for CASRMTGLQETQYF.

Written as DNA, the CDR3 is TGTGCCAGCATGGTACGGGGCCGGCATGAAAAACTGTTTTTT. This translates into CASMVRGRHEKLFF. V is TRBV6-6 and J is TRBJ1-4, with D perhaps matching TRBD1 (5 bases). V shed 7 bases and J shed 6 bases, with 15 bases lying between them. The germline V gene encodes CDR1 MNHNY and CDR2 SVGAGI (reference sequence). This CDR3 has 14 amino acids.

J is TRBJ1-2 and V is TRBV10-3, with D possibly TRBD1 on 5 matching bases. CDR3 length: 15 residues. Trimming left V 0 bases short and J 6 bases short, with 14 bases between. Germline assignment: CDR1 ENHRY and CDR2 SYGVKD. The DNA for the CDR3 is TGTGCCATCAGTGAGTCGACGGTCGGGGCTGATGGCTACACCTTC. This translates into CAISESTVGADGYTF.

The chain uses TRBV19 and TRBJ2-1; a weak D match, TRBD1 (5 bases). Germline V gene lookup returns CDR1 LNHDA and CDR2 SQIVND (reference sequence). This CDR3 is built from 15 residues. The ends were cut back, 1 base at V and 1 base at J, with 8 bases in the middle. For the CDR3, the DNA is TGTGCCAGTAGTATAGGGGGCGAGTCCTACAATGAGCAGTTCTTC. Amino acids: CASSIGGESYNEQFF.

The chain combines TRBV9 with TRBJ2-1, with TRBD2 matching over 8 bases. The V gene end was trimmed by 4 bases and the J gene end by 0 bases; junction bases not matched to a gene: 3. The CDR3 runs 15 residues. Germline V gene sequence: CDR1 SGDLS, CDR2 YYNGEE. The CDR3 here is CASSRGTSSYNEQFF. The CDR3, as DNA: TGTGCCAGCAGCAGAGGGACTAGCTCCTACAATGAGCAGTTCTTC. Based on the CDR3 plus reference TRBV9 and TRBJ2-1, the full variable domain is DSGVTQTPKHLITATGQRVTLRCSPRSGDLSVYWYQQSLDQGLQFLIQYYNGEERAKGNILERFSAQQFPDLHSELNLSSLELGDSALYFCASSRGTSSYNEQFFGPGTRLTVL.

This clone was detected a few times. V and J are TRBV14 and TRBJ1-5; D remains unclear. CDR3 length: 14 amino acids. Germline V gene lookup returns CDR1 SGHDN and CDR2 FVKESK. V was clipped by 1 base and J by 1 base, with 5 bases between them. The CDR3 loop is CASSQAGSNQPQHF. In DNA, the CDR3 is TGTGCCAGCAGCCAAGCAGGAAGCAATCAGCCCCAGCATTTT.

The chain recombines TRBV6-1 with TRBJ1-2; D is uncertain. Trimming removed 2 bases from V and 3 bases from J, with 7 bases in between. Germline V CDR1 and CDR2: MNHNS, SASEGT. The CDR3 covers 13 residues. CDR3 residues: CASSEMGYYGYTF. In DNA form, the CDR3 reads TGTGCCAGCAGTGAAATGGGGTACTATGGCTACACCTTC.

CDR3 sequence (DNA): TGCGCCAGCAGCTTGGCCGAGGCTAGCGGACTGAACACCGGGGAGCTGTTTTTT. It is translated as CASSLAEASGLNTGELFF. This chain uses TRBV5-1 with TRBJ2-2; 7 nucleotides agree with TRBD2. This CDR3 has 18 amino acids. J was trimmed by 1 base and V by 0 bases; bases with no gene match: 9. Looked up from germline, CDR1 is SGHRS and CDR2 is YFSETQ.

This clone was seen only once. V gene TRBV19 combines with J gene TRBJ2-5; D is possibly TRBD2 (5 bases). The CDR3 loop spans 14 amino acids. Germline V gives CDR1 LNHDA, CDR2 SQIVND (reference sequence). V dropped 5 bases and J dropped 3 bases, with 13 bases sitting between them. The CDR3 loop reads CASSEGRVKETQYF. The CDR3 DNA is TGTGCCAGTAGTGAGGGCAGAGTGAAAGAGACCCAGTACTTC.

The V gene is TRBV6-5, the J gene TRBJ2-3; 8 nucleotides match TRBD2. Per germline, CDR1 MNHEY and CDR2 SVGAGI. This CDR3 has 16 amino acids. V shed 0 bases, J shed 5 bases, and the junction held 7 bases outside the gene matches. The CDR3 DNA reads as TGTGCCAGCAGTTACTCTCTTAGCGGGGCTCTAGATACGCAGTATTTT. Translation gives CASSYSLSGALDTQYF.

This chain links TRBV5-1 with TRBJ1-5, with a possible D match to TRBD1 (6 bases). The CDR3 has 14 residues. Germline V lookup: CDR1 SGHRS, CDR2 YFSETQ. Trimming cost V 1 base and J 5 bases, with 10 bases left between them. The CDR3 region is CASSLQGGDQPQHF. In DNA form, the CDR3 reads TGCGCCAGCAGCTTGCAAGGGGGTGATCAGCCCCAGCATTTT.

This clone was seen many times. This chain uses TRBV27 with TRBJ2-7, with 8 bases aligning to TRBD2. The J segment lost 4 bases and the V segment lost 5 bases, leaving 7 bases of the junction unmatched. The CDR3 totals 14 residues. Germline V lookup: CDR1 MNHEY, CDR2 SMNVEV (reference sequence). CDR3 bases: TGTGCCAGCAGTCCGGGACTAGGGGGATACGAGCAGTACTTC. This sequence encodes CASSPGLGGYEQYF.

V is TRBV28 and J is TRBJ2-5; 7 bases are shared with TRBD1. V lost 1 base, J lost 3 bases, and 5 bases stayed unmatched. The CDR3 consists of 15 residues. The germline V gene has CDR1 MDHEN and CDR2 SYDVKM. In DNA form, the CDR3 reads TGTGCCAGCAGTTTATTAAGGGACAGCAAAGAGACCCAGTACTTC. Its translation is CASSLLRDSKETQYF.

CDR3 sequence reads: CASANRQVMNTEAFF. As DNA, the CDR3 is TGTGCTAGTGCCAACCGACAGGTTATGAACACTGAAGCTTTCTTT. The genes are TRBV12-5 and TRBJ1-1, with a weak D call TRBD1 (6 bases). There are 15 residues in the CDR3. Germline assignment: CDR1 LGHNT and CDR2 FRNRAP. V was cut by 7 bases and J by 0 bases, with 15 bases left in between.

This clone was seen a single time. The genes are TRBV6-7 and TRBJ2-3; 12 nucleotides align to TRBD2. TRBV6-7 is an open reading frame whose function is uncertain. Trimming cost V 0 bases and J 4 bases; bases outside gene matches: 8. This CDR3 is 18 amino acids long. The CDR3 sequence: CASSYSSLAGGPSDTQYF. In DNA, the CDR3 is TGTGCCAGCAGTTACTCGAGTCTAGCGGGAGGGCCCTCAGATACGCAGTATTTT.

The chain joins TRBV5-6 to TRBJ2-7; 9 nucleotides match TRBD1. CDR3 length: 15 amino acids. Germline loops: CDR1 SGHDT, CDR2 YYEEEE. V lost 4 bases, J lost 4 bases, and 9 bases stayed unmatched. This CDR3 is CASSAPGQGEYEQYF. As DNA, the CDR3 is TGTGCCAGCAGCGCCCCGGGACAGGGTGAATACGAGCAGTACTTC. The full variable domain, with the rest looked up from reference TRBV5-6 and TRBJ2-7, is DAGVTQSPTHLIKTRGQQVTLRCSPKSGHDTVSWYQQALGQGPQFIFQYYEEEERQRGNFPDRFSGHQFPNYSSELNVNALLLGDSALYLCASSAPGQGEYEQYFGPGTRLTVT.

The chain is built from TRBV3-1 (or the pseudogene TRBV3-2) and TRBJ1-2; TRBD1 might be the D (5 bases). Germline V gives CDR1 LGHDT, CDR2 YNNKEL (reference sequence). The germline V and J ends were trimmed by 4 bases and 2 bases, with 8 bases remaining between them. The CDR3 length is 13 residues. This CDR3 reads CASSPEGNYGYTF. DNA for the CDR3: TGTGCCAGCAGCCCCGAGGGGAACTATGGCTACACCTTC.

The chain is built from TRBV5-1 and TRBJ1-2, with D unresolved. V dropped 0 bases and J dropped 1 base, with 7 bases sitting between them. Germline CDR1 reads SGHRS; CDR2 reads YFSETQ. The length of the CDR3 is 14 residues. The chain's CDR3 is CASSLAGDNYGYTF. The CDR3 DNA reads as TGCGCCAGCAGCTTGGCCGGCGATAACTATGGCTACACCTTC.

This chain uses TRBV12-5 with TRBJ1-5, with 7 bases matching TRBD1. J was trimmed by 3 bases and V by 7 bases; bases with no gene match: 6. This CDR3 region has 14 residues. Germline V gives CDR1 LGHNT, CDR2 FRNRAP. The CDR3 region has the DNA TGTGCTAGTGCCCAGGGACAGATCAATCAGCCCCAGCATTTT. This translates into CASAQGQINQPQHF. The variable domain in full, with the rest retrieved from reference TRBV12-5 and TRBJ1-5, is DARVTQTPRHKVTEMGQEVTMRCQPILGHNTVFWYRQTMMQGLELLAYFRNRAPLDDSGMPKDRFSAEMPDATLATLKIQPSEPRDSAVYFCASAQGQINQPQHFGDGTRLSIL.

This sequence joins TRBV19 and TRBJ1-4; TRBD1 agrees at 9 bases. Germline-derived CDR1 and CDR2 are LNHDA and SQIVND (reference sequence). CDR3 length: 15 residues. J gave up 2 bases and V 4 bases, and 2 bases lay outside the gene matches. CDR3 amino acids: CASSTTGGTNEKLFF. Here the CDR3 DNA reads TGTGCCAGTAGTACCACAGGGGGCACTAATGAAAAACTGTTTTTT.

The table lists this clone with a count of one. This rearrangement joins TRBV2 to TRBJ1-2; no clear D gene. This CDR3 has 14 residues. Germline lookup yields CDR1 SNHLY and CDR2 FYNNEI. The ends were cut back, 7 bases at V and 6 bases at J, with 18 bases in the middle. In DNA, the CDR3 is TGTGCCAGCATAAACGAGACGCCTATTGATGGCTACACCTTC. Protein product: CASINETPIDGYTF.